This T cell receptor beta chain was documented in a study of control samples from healthy donors and cancer patients. Only in-frame clones appear in the TCRdb table, and some are missing; sequencing was by immunoSEQ multiplex PCR. The repertoire holds some 74,000 clones, with 94% as singletons. The V gene end was trimmed by 6 bases and the J gene end by 0 bases; junction bases not matched to a gene: 4. Germline V gives CDR1 SQVTM, CDR2 ANQGSEA. This CDR3 spans 14 amino acids. This clone was recorded once. The chain is built from TRBV29-1 and TRBJ2-1; 8 bases are shared with TRBD1. The receptor's source is a woman in her thirties in good health. The sequencing input was blood. As DNA, the CDR3 is TGCAGCGTCCAGGACAGGGCCTCCTACAATGAGCAGTTCTTC. Protein sequence: CSVQDRASYNEQFF.